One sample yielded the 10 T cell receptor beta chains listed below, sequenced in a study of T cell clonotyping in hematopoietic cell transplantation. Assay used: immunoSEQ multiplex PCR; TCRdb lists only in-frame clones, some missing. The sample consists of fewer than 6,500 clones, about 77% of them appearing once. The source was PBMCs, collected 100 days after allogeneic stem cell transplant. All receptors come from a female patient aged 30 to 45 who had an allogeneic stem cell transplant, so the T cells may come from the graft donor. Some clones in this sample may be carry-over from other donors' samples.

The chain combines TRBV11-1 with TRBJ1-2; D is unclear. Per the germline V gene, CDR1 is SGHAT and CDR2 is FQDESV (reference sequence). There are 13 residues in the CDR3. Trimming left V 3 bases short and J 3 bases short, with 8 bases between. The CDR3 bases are TGTGCCAGCAGCTTCCCCGACCACTATGGCTACACCTTC. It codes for CASSFPDHYGYTF.

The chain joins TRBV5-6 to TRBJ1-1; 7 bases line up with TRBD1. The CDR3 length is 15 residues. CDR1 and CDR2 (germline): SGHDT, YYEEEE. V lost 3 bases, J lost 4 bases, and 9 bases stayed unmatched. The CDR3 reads CASSWRQGVVTEAFF. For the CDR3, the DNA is TGTGCCAGCAGCTGGCGACAGGGTGTTGTCACTGAAGCTTTCTTT.

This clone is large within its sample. The CDR3 here is CASSLGWGAGTGELFF. The CDR3 DNA reads as TGTGCCAGCAGCTTGGGGTGGGGCGCGGGCACCGGGGAGCTGTTTTTT. The V call is TRBV5-4, the J call TRBJ2-2; D assignment may be TRBD1 or TRBD2 (5 bases each). The CDR3 contains 16 residues. Germline CDR1 reads SGHNT; CDR2 reads YYREEE (reference sequence). Trimming took off 0 bases at V and 4 bases at J, with 13 bases between the two ends.

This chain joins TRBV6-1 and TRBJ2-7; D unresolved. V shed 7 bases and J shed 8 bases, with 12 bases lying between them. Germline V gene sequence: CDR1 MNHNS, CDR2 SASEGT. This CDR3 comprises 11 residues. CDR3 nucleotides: TGTGCCAGCAAGTCCTCGCAACAGCAGTACTTC. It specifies CASKSSQQQYF.

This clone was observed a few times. CDR3 in DNA: TGTGCCAGCAGCTTAGGAGGCACCGGGGAGCTGTTTTTT. Its translation is CASSLGGTGELFF. The J gene is TRBJ2-2, the V gene TRBV7-3, with D tentatively TRBD2 (5 bases). The length of the CDR3 is 13 residues. Germline CDR1 is SGHTA and CDR2 is FQGTGA. Trimming removed 2 bases at V and 4 bases at J, with 5 bases between. Supplemented by reference TRBV7-3 and TRBJ2-2, the full variable domain reads GAGVSQTPSNKVTEKGKYVELRCDPISGHTALYWYRQSLGQGPEFLIYFQGTGAADDSGLPNDRFFAVRPEGSVSTLKIQRTERGDSAVYLCASSLGGTGELFFGEGSRLTVL.

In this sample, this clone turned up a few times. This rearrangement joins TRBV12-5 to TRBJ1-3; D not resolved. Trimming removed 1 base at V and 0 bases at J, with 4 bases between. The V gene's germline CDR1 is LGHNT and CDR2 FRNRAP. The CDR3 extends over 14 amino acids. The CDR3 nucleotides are TGTGCTAGTGGTTTGGGAGTCTCTGGAAACACCATATATTTT. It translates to CASGLGVSGNTIYF.

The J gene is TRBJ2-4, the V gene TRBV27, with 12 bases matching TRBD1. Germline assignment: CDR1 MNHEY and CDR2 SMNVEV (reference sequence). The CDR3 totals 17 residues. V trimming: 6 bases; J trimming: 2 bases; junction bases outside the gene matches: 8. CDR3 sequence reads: CASSSGTGGVSKNIQYF. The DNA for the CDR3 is TGTGCCAGCAGCTCTGGGACAGGGGGCGTCTCCAAAAACATTCAGTACTTC.

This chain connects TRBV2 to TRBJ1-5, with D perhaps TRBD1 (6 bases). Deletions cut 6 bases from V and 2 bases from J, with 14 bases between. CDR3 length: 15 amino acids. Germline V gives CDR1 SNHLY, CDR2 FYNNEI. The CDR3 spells CASSPPGARNQPQHF. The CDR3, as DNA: TGTGCCAGCAGCCCCCCAGGGGCTCGCAATCAGCCCCAGCATTTT.

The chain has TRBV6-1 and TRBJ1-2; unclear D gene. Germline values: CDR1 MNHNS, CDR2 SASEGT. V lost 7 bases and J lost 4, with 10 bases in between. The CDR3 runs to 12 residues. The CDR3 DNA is TGTGCCAGCATCACAGACCCCTATGGCTACACCTTC. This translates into CASITDPYGYTF.

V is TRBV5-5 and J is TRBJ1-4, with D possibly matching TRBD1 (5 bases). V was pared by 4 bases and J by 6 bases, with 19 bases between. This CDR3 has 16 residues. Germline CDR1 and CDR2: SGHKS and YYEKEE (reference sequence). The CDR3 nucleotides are TGTGCCAGCAGCCGAGGGCCCGGGGAGGGGCATGAAAAACTGTTTTTT. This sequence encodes CASSRGPGEGHEKLFF.